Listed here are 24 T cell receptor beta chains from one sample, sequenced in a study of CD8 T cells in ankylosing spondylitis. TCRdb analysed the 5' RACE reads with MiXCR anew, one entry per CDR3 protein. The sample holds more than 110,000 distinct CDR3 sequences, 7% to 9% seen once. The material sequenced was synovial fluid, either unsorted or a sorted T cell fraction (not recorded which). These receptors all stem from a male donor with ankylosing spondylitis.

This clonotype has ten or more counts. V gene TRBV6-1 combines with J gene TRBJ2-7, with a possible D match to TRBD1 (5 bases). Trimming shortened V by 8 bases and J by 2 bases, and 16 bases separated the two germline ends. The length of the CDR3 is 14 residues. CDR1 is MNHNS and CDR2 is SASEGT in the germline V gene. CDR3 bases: TGTGCCAGCGTAGGACAAGGATTCCCCTACGAGCAGTACTTC. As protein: CASVGQGFPYEQYF.

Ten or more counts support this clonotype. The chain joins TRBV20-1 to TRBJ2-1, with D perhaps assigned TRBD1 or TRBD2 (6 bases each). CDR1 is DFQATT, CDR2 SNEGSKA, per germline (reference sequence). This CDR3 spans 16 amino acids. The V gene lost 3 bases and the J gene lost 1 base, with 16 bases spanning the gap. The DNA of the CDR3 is TGCAGTGCTAGGAGCAAGGGGGGTGGTTCCTACAATGAGCAGTTCTTC. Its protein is CSARSKGGGSYNEQFF.

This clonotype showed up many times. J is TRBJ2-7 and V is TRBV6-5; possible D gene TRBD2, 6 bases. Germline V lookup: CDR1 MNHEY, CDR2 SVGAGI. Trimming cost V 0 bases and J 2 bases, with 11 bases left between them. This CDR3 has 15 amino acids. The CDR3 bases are TGTGCCAGCAGTTACTCGACGGGAGACACCTACGAGCAGTACTTC. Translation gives CASSYSTGDTYEQYF.

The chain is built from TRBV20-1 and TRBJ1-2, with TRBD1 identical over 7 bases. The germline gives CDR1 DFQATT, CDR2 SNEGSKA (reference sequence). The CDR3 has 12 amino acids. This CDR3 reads CGVYRGDYGYTF. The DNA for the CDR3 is TGCGGGGTTTACAGGGGAGACTATGGCTACACCTTC.

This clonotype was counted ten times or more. CDR3 coding DNA: TGTGCCAGCAGTCGACGTAACTACAATGAGCAGTTCTTC. Encoded protein: CASSRRNYNEQFF. J is TRBJ2-1 and V is TRBV7-2, with D unclear. Germline loops: CDR1 SGHTA, CDR2 FQGNSA. This CDR3 spans 13 amino acids. V gave up 6 bases and J gave up 3 bases, with 9 bases separating them.

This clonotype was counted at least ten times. CDR3 region: CSARRGLAAAGELFF. The CDR3 DNA is TGCAGTGCTAGGCGGGGACTAGCGGCTGCCGGGGAGCTGTTTTTT. The genes are TRBV20-1 and TRBJ2-2; 11 bases are a match to TRBD2. CDR1 DFQATT and CDR2 SNEGSKA come from the germline V gene (reference sequence). CDR3 length: 15 amino acids. The V segment lost 3 bases and the J segment 6 bases; nucleotides outside the gene matches: 6.

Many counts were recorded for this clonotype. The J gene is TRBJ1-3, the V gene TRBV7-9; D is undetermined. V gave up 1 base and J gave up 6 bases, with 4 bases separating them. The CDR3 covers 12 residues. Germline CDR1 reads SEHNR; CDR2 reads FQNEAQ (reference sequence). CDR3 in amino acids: CASSLGENTIYF. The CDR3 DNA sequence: TGTGCCAGCAGCTTAGGCGAAAACACCATATATTTT.

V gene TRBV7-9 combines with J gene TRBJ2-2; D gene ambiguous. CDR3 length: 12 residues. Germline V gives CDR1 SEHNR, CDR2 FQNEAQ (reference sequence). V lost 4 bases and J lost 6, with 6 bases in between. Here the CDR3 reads CASSYYPGELFF. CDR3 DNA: TGTGCCAGCAGCTACTATCCCGGGGAGCTGTTTTTT.

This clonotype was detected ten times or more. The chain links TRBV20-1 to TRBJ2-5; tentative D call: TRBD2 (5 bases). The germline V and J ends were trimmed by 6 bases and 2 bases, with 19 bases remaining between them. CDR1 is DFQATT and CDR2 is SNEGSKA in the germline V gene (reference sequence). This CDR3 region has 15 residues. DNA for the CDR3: TGCAGTGCCCGTGACCTACGGGAATTACAAGAGACCCAGTACTTC. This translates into CSARDLRELQETQYF.

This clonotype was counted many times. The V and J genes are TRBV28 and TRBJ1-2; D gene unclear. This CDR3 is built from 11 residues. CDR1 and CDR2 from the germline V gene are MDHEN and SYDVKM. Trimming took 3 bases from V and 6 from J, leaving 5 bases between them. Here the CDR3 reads CASSLRDGYTF. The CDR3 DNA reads TGTGCCAGCAGTTTGAGGGATGGCTACACCTTC.

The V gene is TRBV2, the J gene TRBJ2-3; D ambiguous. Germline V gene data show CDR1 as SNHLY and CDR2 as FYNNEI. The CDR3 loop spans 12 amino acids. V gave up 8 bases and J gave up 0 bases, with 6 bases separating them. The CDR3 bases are TGTGCCAGCCTACAGAGCACAGATACGCAGTATTTT. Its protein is CASLQSTDTQYF.

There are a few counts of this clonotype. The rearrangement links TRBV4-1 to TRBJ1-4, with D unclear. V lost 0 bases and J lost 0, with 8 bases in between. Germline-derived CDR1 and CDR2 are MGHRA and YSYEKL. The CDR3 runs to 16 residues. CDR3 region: CASSQDLASTNEKLFF. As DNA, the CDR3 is TGCGCCAGCAGCCAAGATTTGGCATCAACTAATGAAAAACTGTTTTTT.

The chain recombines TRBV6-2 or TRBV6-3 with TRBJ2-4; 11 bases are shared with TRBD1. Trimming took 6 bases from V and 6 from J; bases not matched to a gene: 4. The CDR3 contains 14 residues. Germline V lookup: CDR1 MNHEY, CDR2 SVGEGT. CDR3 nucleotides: TGTGCCAGCAGATCCGGGACAGGGGGAAACATTCAGTACTTC. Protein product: CASRSGTGGNIQYF.

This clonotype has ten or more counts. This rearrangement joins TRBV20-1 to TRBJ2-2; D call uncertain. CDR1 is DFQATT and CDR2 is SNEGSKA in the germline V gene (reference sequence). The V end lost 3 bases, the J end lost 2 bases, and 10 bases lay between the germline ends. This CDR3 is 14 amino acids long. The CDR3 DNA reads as TGCAGTGCTAGCGTTAACAGTAACACCGGGGAGCTGTTTTTT. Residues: CSASVNSNTGELFF.

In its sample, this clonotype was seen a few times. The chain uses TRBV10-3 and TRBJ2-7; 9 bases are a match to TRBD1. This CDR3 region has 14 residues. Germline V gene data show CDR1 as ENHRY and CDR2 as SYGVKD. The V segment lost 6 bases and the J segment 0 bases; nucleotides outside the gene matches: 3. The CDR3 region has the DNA TGTGCCATCAGGGGACAGGGAAGCTCCTACGAGCAGTACTTC. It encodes CAIRGQGSSYEQYF.

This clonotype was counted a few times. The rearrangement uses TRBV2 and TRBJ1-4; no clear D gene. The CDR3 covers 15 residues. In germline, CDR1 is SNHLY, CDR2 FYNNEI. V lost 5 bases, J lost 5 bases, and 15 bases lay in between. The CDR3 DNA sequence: TGTGCCAGCAGTCCATTTTACAGTTTCAATGAAAAACTGTTTTTT. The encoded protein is CASSPFYSFNEKLFF.

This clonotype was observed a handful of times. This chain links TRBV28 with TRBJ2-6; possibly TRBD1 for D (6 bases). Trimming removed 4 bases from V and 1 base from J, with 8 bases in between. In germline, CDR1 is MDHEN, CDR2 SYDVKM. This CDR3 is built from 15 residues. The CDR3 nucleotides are TGTGCCAGCAGTTACGACAGGTCTGGGGCCAACGTCCTGACTTTC. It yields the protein CASSYDRSGANVLTF.

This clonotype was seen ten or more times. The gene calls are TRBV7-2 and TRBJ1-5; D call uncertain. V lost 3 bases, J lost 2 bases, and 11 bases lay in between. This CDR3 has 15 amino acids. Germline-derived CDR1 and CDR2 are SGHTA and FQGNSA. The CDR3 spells CASSFSEGGNQPQHF. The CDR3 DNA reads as TGTGCCAGCAGCTTTTCGGAGGGAGGCAATCAGCCCCAGCATTTT.

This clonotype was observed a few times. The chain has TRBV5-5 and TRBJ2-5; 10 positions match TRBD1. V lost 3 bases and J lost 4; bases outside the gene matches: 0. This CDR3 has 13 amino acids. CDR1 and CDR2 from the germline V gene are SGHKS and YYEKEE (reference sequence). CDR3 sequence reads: CASSWDRGETQYF. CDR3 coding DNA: TGTGCCAGCAGCTGGGACAGGGGAGAGACCCAGTACTTC.

The CDR3 DNA follows: TGTGCCAGCAGCTTAAGGGGCGCCGGAAACATTCAGTACTTC. It translates to CASSLRGAGNIQYF. The chain employs TRBV7-2 and TRBJ2-4; D might be TRBD1 (5 bases). This CDR3 spans 14 amino acids. V lost 2 bases and J lost 6, with 11 bases in between. CDR1 and CDR2 from the germline V gene are SGHTA and FQGNSA.

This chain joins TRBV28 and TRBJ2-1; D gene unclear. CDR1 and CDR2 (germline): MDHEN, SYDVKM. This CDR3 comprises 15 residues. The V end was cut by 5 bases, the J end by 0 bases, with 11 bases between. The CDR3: CASSHGPDSYNEQFF. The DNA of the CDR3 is TGTGCCAGCAGTCACGGACCCGACTCCTACAATGAGCAGTTCTTC.

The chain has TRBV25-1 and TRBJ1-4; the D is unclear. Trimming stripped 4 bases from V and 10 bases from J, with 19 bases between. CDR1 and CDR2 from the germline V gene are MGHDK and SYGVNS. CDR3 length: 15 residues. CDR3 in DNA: TGTGCCAGCAGTGGCACGGGGTTTTGGGTGGGAAAACTGTTTTTT. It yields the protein CASSGTGFWVGKLFF. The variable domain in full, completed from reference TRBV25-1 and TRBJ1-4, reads EADIYQTPRYLVIGTGKKITLECSQTMGHDKMYWYQQDPGMELHLIHYSYGVNSTEKGDLSSESTVSRIRTEHFPLTLESARPSHTSQYLCASSGTGFWVGKLFFGSGTQLSVL.

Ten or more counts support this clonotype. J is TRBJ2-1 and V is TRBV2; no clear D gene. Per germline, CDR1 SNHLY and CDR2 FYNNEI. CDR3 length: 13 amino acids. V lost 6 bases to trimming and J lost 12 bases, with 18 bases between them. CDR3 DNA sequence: TGTGCCAGCAGGGCAAGCCGGGTTGAAGCGCAGTTCTTC. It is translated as CASRASRVEAQFF.

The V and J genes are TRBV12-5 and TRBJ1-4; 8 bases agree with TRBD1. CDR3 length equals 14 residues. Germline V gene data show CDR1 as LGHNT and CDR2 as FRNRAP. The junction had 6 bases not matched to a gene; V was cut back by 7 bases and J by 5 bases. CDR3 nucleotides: TGTGCTAGTGCCTACCGACAGGGGAATGAAAAACTGTTTTTT. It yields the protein CASAYRQGNEKLFF. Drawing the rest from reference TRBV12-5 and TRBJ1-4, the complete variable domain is DARVTQTPRHKVTEMGQEVTMRCQPILGHNTVFWYRQTMMQGLELLAYFRNRAPLDDSGMPKDRFSAEMPDATLATLKIQPSEPRDSAVYFCASAYRQGNEKLFFGSGTQLSVL.